This T cell receptor beta chain was captured in a study of blood T cells in healthy people across ages. Next came a second PCR, run for about 7 to 12 cycles, which used a sample-barcoded 5' primer along with a J-beta primer mix. TCRdb itself ran the 5' RACE reads through MiXCR, one entry per CDR3 protein. The sample consists of about 800,000 distinct CDR3 sequences, around 50% of them appearing once. The V and J ends lost 6 bases and 5 bases, in that order; junction bases with no gene match: 12. The CDR3 extends over 16 amino acids. The germline V gene has CDR1 SGHNT and CDR2 YENEEA. As regards this clonotype: No antigen is known for it.

Every participating donor contributed about 10 milliliters of peripheral blood through a draw. Total RNA amounts of at least 5.5 micrograms were extracted per sample. Study outcomes and limitations: From one million sequenced T cells, diversity estimates were lower bounds. Strong correlation existed between TCR beta diversity and naive T cell percentage.

The source is an elderly man in good health. The chain couples TRBV11-3 to TRBJ2-1; 8 bases agree with TRBD2. The sequenced sample consisted of blood. CDR3 sequence: CASSQRTGGPNNEQFF. DNA of the CDR3: TGTGCCAGCAGTCAAAGAACGGGAGGGCCTAACAATGAGCAGTTCTTC.